This T cell receptor beta chain originates from a study of blood T cell repertoires in COVID-19. The CDR3 is 15 amino acids. CDR1 LNHDA and CDR2 SQIVND come from the germline V gene (reference sequence). J was trimmed by 6 bases and V by 3 bases; bases with no gene match: 4. Libraries were prepared by immunoSEQ multiplex PCR; TCRdb keeps only in-frame clonotypes and omits some of them. In the table there are hundreds of thousands of clones, about 89% of which are singletons. V is TRBV19 and J is TRBJ2-1; TRBD1 aligns across 11 bases. Sequencing was performed on peripheral blood. The sequence came from a woman between 35 and 50 years old who had recovered from COVID-19. The CDR3, as DNA: TGTGCCAGTAGTATCGGGGACAGGGGGTTCAATGAGCAGTTCTTC. Translating gives CASSIGDRGFNEQFF.